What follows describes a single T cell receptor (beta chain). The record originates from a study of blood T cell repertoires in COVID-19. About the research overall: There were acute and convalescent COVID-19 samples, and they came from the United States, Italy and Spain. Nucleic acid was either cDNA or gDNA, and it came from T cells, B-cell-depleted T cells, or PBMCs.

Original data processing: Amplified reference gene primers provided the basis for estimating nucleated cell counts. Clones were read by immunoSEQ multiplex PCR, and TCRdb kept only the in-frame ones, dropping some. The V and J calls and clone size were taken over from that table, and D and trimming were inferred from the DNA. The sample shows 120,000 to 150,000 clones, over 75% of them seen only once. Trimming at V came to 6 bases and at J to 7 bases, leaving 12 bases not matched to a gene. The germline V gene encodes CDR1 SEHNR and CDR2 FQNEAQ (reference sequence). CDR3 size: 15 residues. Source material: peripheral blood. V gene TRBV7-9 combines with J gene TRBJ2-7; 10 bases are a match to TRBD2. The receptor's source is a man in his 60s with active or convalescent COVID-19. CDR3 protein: CASSTMLAGVEEQYF. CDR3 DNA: TGTGCCAGCAGTACTATGCTAGCGGGAGTGGAAGAGCAGTACTTC.